The 20 T cell receptor beta chains below come from one sample, sequenced in a study of cytomegalovirus exposure and HLA in healthy donors. This PCR relied on a set of 60 Vbeta primers and 13 Jbeta primers. Assay used: immunoSEQ multiplex PCR; TCRdb lists only in-frame clones, some missing. The table records 200,000 or so clones, around 86% of them present only once. The sample taken for sequencing was PBMCs. These receptors were collected from a woman aged 45-60 years in good health and CMV-seropositive.

The V gene is TRBV30, the J gene TRBJ2-4; 9 bases are shared with TRBD2. V was pared by 5 bases and J by 7 bases, with 12 bases of the junction left unmatched. Germline loops: CDR1 GTSNPN, CDR2 SVGIG (reference sequence). The CDR3 length is 15 residues. The CDR3 protein is CAWGGSGSRGNIQYF. The CDR3 nucleotides read TGTGCCTGGGGGGGTAGCGGGAGCCGGGGGAACATTCAGTACTTC.

The chain has TRBV19 and TRBJ2-1, with 10 bases fitting TRBD1. Germline values: CDR1 LNHDA, CDR2 SQIVND (reference sequence). V gave up 4 bases and J gave up 5 bases; unmatched junction bases: 5. This CDR3 has 15 residues. The CDR3, as DNA: TGTGCCAGTAGTACGGGACAGGGGATGCACAATGAGCAGTTCTTC. Protein sequence: CASSTGQGMHNEQFF.

The genes are TRBV20-1 and TRBJ1-1, with a weak D call TRBD1 (5 bases). V gave up 7 bases and J gave up 3 bases, with 9 bases separating them. CDR3 length: 11 residues. The germline V gene encodes CDR1 DFQATT and CDR2 SNEGSKA (reference sequence). The CDR3 DNA is TGCAGTGGACAGTGGGACACTGAAGCTTTCTTT. Its translation is CSGQWDTEAFF.

V usage is TRBV5-4 and J usage is TRBJ1-2; 8 positions agree with TRBD1. Germline CDR1 and CDR2: SGHNT and YYREEE (reference sequence). The CDR3 loop spans 12 amino acids. Trimming cost V 4 bases and J 6 bases; bases outside gene matches: 2. The CDR3 sequence is CASSARGHGYTF. The CDR3 DNA reads TGTGCCAGCAGCGCCAGGGGGCATGGCTACACCTTC.

V usage is TRBV15 and J usage is TRBJ1-4; D remains ambiguous. Trimming took 0 bases from V and 11 from J, leaving 16 bases between them. This CDR3 is 15 amino acids long. CDR1 is LNHNV, CDR2 YYDKDF, per germline (reference sequence). The CDR3 region is CATSRDGRGTEKLFF. Written as DNA, the CDR3 is TGTGCCACCAGCAGAGACGGCCGGGGAACGGAGAAACTGTTTTTT.

The gene calls are TRBV6-5 and TRBJ2-2; TRBD1 matches at 9 bases. V lost 6 bases and J lost 5; bases outside the gene matches: 7. The CDR3 is made up of 15 amino acids. CDR1 is MNHEY and CDR2 is SVGAGI in the germline V gene. The CDR3 here is CASSRRGQGTGELFF. The CDR3 region has the DNA TGTGCCAGCAGCCGACGCGGACAGGGGACCGGGGAGCTGTTTTTT.

V and J are TRBV28 and TRBJ1-3; 9 nucleotides agree with TRBD1. V lost 5 bases and J lost 0; bases outside the gene matches: 8. This CDR3 contains 17 residues. CDR1 is MDHEN and CDR2 is SYDVKM in the germline V gene. DNA for the CDR3: TGTGCCAGCAGTCCACCCGGGACAGGGATCTCTGGAAACACCATATATTTT. It yields the protein CASSPPGTGISGNTIYF.

V gene TRBV16 combines with J gene TRBJ1-4, with D maybe TRBD1 (6 bases). V gave up 2 bases and J gave up 12 bases, with 13 bases separating them. The CDR3 length is 13 residues. Per germline, CDR1 KGHSY and CDR2 FQNENV. This CDR3 is CASSQQQDSQLFF. The CDR3 nucleotides read TGTGCCAGCAGCCAACAGCAGGACAGCCAACTGTTTTTT.

This chain connects TRBV6-5 to TRBJ2-7; 8 bases are a match to TRBD1. V gave up 5 bases and J gave up 5 bases; unmatched junction bases: 8. From germline, CDR1 is MNHEY and CDR2 SVGAGI. The CDR3 is made up of 14 amino acids. The CDR3 sequence: CASSADRVNHEQYF. As DNA, the CDR3 is TGTGCCAGCAGTGCGGACAGGGTGAATCACGAGCAGTACTTC.

The chain combines TRBV9 with TRBJ2-5; 9 bases match TRBD2. The CDR3 length is 14 residues. Germline lookup yields CDR1 SGDLS and CDR2 YYNGEE. With 4 bases clipped from V and 2 bases from J, the junction kept 3 bases outside the gene matches. The CDR3 protein is CASSFSGGQETQYF. The CDR3 DNA sequence: TGTGCCAGCAGCTTCAGCGGGGGGCAAGAGACCCAGTACTTC.

V usage is TRBV28 and J usage is TRBJ2-1, with TRBD2 matching over 12 bases. The germline CDR1 and CDR2 sequences are MDHEN and SYDVKM. The J segment lost 5 bases and the V segment lost 4 bases, leaving 3 bases of the junction unmatched. The CDR3 has 15 amino acids. CDR3 amino acids: CASSSSGGANNEQFF. The CDR3 nucleotides read TGTGCCAGCAGTTCTAGCGGGGGGGCCAACAATGAGCAGTTCTTC.

This chain joins TRBV6-1 and TRBJ2-1; the D gene is possibly TRBD2 (6 bases). Trimming pared 3 bases from V and 4 bases from J, leaving 16 bases between. Germline-derived CDR1 and CDR2 are MNHNS and SASEGT. The CDR3 spans 16 residues. The CDR3 nucleotides read TGTGCCAGCAGTGAGTCTGGGGGGAGGCGGTACAATGAGCAGTTCTTC. It yields the protein CASSESGGRRYNEQFF.

V and J are TRBV18 and TRBJ1-2; TRBD1 agrees at 10 bases. With 6 bases clipped from V and 4 bases from J, the junction kept 5 bases outside the gene matches. The V gene's germline CDR1 is KGHSH and CDR2 LQKENI. The CDR3 contains 14 residues. In nucleotides, the CDR3 is TGTGCCAGCTCGTCGGGACAGGGGACCTATGGCTACACCTTC. This codes for CASSSGQGTYGYTF.

V is TRBV18 and J is TRBJ2-5; D unclear. This CDR3 spans 15 amino acids. Germline loops: CDR1 KGHSH, CDR2 LQKENI. Trimming took 1 base from V and 0 from J, leaving 9 bases between them. The DNA for the CDR3 is TGTGCCAGCTCACCACGCGGCTCCCACCAAGAGACCCAGTACTTC. This gives the protein CASSPRGSHQETQYF.

V usage is TRBV5-1 and J usage is TRBJ2-5; 7 positions agree with TRBD2. Germline V CDR1 and CDR2: SGHRS, YFSETQ. This CDR3 comprises 15 residues. Germline trimming cut 4 bases from V and 2 bases from J; bases unmatched to any gene: 8. The CDR3 nucleotides are TGCGCCAGCAGCCTACCCATAGCGGGTCAAGAGACCCAGTACTTC. Amino acids: CASSLPIAGQETQYF.

This chain uses TRBV9 with TRBJ1-1, with 7 bases aligning to TRBD1. Trimming took 3 bases from V and 5 from J; bases not matched to a gene: 7. The CDR3 contains 14 residues. CDR1 is SGDLS and CDR2 is YYNGEE in the germline V gene. In DNA form, the CDR3 reads TGTGCCAGCAGCGCCGGACAGGCGGTGACTGAAGCTTTCTTT. As protein: CASSAGQAVTEAFF.

The rearrangement joins TRBV14 to TRBJ2-7; TRBD2 might be the D (5 bases). Trimming removed 1 base at V and 1 base at J, with 11 bases between. The V gene's germline CDR1 is SGHDN and CDR2 FVKESK. This CDR3 is built from 15 residues. CDR3 sequence reads: CASSQVGGLSYEQYF. Written as DNA, the CDR3 is TGTGCCAGCAGCCAAGTCGGCGGGCTTTCCTACGAGCAGTACTTC.

The chain links TRBV5-4 to TRBJ2-1; TRBD1 might be the D (6 bases). Germline V gene lookup returns CDR1 SGHNT and CDR2 YYREEE (reference sequence). The CDR3 is made up of 13 amino acids. The V end was cut by 0 bases, the J end by 10 bases, with 11 bases between. The CDR3 DNA follows: TGTGCCAGCAGCTTGGACAGGGAAGGGGAGCAGTTCTTC. This encodes CASSLDREGEQFF.

The chain uses TRBV19 and TRBJ2-5; tentative D call: TRBD1 (6 bases). Germline V gene sequence: CDR1 LNHDA, CDR2 SQIVND (reference sequence). Trimming stripped 0 bases from V and 4 bases from J, with 18 bases between. This CDR3 contains 17 residues. The CDR3 is CASSIEPRGYWGETQYF. Written as DNA, the CDR3 is TGTGCCAGTAGTATAGAACCCAGGGGTTATTGGGGAGAGACCCAGTACTTC.

The J gene is TRBJ2-7, the V gene TRBV5-5, with D maybe TRBD2 (6 bases). Germline V CDR1 and CDR2: SGHKS, YYEKEE (reference sequence). This CDR3 is built from 15 residues. V lost 3 bases and J 3 bases, leaving 16 bases between the germline ends. The CDR3 nucleotides are TGTGCCAGCAGCTCCGGGACTGTGGGGGGCTACGAGCAGTACTTC. This sequence encodes CASSSGTVGGYEQYF.